The 10 T cell receptor beta chains reported below all come from one sample, sequenced in a study of blood T cell repertoires in COVID-19. Profiled with immunoSEQ multiplex PCR; TCRdb holds only in-frame clones, not every one. The sample has 230,000 or so clones; roughly 79% are singletons. Specimen: peripheral blood. The receptors were gathered from a woman older than 75 with COVID-19, enrolled during active disease.

The chain uses TRBV5-1 and TRBJ2-7; 7 bases are a match to TRBD2. Trimming removed 4 bases from V and 0 bases from J; junction bases left unmatched: 7. CDR1 and CDR2 from the germline V gene are SGHRS and YFSETQ. The length of the CDR3 is 15 residues. The DNA for the CDR3 is TGCGCCAGCAGCACGGGGGGTCATCCCTCCTACGAGCAGTACTTC. Its protein is CASSTGGHPSYEQYF.

There are a few counts of this clone. Sequence at one end of the junction differs from germline and may be a read error. This chain joins TRBV23-1 and TRBJ2-6, with D uncertain. TRBV23-1 falls under the ORF class, with uncertain function. The CDR3 spans 16 residues. This CDR3 is CASRQTEYSGANVLTF. The CDR3 DNA is TGCGCCAGCCGTCAGACTGAATACTCTGGGGCCAACGTCCTGACTTTC.

This rearrangement joins TRBV27 to TRBJ1-1, with TRBD1 as a possible D gene (5 bases). Per the germline V gene, CDR1 is MNHEY and CDR2 is SMNVEV (reference sequence). The CDR3 contains 18 residues. Trimming stripped 2 bases from V and 0 bases from J, with 19 bases between. The CDR3 DNA is TGTGCCAGCAGTTTAAGGGGTCTGGCAGACTCGATGAACACTGAAGCTTTCTTT. This sequence encodes CASSLRGLADSMNTEAFF.

The chain is built from TRBV11-3 and TRBJ2-3, with 8 bases identical to TRBD2. The CDR3 totals 15 residues. CDR1 is SGHNT, CDR2 YENEEA, per germline. V trimming: 2 bases; J trimming: 2 bases; junction bases outside the gene matches: 3. The CDR3 protein is CASSLRAGDTDTQYF. The CDR3 nucleotides are TGTGCCAGCAGCTTAAGAGCGGGGGACACAGATACGCAGTATTTT.

The chain links TRBV11-2 to TRBJ2-1, with 7 positions matching TRBD2. J lost 5 bases, V lost 1 base, and 5 bases had no gene match. This CDR3 comprises 15 residues. CDR1 and CDR2 (germline): SGHAT, FQNNGV. CDR3 sequence reads: CASSLGTSRDNEQFF. CDR3 sequence (DNA): TGTGCCAGCAGCTTAGGGACTAGTAGGGACAATGAGCAGTTCTTC.

The chain employs TRBV6-2 or TRBV6-3 and TRBJ2-1; 13 positions agree with TRBD2. Germline lookup yields CDR1 MNHEY and CDR2 SVGEGT. The CDR3 spans 18 residues. Trimming took 4 bases from V and 0 from J; bases not matched to a gene: 6. The CDR3 DNA sequence: TGTGCCAGCAGTTCCCGGACTAGCGGGAGTAACTCCTACAATGAGCAGTTCTTC. This translates into CASSSRTSGSNSYNEQFF.

The chain has TRBV9 and TRBJ1-2; 9 bases fit TRBD1. Unmatched junction bases numbered 6, after V lost 8 bases and J lost 7 bases. Germline lookup yields CDR1 SGDLS and CDR2 YYNGEE. The CDR3 loop spans 12 amino acids. Here the CDR3 DNA reads TGTGCCAGTAATGGGGGACAGGGTGGCTACACCTTC. As protein: CASNGGQGGYTF.

The CDR3 DNA reads TGCAGCGTTGCAAAAGAGACCCAGTACTTC. The encoded protein is CSVAKETQYF. The genes are TRBV29-1 and TRBJ2-5; D is unresolved. CDR3 length: 10 residues. V was trimmed by 4 bases and J by 3 bases, leaving 3 bases between them. The germline V gene has CDR1 SQVTM and CDR2 ANQGSEA.

This clone was recorded once. The rearrangement joins TRBV5-4 to TRBJ1-1; TRBD1 is a possible D gene (5 bases). The CDR3 has 13 amino acids. The V end lost 5 bases, the J end lost 4 bases, and 12 bases lay between the germline ends. Germline lookup yields CDR1 SGHNT and CDR2 YYREEE (reference sequence). The CDR3 reads CASSRDSFTEAFF. The DNA for the CDR3 is TGTGCCAGCAGTAGGGACTCCTTCACTGAAGCTTTCTTT.

This clone appeared a few times. The rearrangement links TRBV6-1 to TRBJ2-2, with D possibly TRBD2 on 6 matching bases. Germline values: CDR1 MNHNS, CDR2 SASEGT. The CDR3 covers 15 residues. The germline V and J ends were trimmed by 3 bases and 1 base, with 9 bases remaining between them. Here the CDR3 DNA reads TGTGCCAGCAGTGATTGGCGGGGGAACACCGGGGAGCTGTTTTTT. This encodes CASSDWRGNTGELFF.